The 28 T cell receptor beta chains presented below share a single source sample, sequenced in a study of blood T cell repertoires in COVID-19. Assay: immunoSEQ multiplex PCR; the TCRdb copy retains only in-frame clones and omits some. Among roughly 180,000 clones, around 82% were seen once, and the ten largest hold roughly 1.3%. Sequenced sample: peripheral blood. Receptors were obtained from a man in his 60s who had recovered from COVID-19.

The V and J genes are TRBV11-2 and TRBJ2-7; TRBD1 is a possible D gene (5 bases). The CDR3 runs 17 residues. V lost 1 base to trimming and J lost 2 bases, with 18 bases between them. The germline gives CDR1 SGHAT, CDR2 FQNNGV. Here the CDR3 reads CASSLGAPFTGTYEQYF. CDR3 in DNA: TGTGCCAGCAGCTTAGGGGCCCCGTTTACAGGTACCTACGAGCAGTACTTC.

The sample holds one count of this clone. V usage is TRBV4-3 and J usage is TRBJ2-3; perhaps TRBD2 as D (7 bases). Between the trimmed V and J ends, which lost 0 bases and 3 bases, there was a span of 16 bases. The CDR3 has 17 amino acids. The germline V gene has CDR1 LGHNA and CDR2 YSLEER. The CDR3 nucleotides read TGCGCCAGCAGCCAAGATCCCCGGGGGGCGGAGACAGATACGCAGTATTTT. The encoded protein is CASSQDPRGAETDTQYF.

The chain links TRBV20-1 to TRBJ2-3; the match to TRBD2 covers 8 bases. The CDR3 is 15 residues long. Germline V lookup: CDR1 DFQATT, CDR2 SNEGSKA (reference sequence). V lost 3 bases to trimming and J lost 2 bases; unmatched junction nucleotides: 7. This CDR3 is CSASTRGVVTDTQYF. CDR3 bases: TGCAGTGCTAGTACGCGGGGGGTTGTCACAGATACGCAGTATTTT.

The chain carries TRBV6-6 and TRBJ1-1; D perhaps matches TRBD1 (6 bases). V lost 8 bases, J lost 4 bases, and 17 bases lay in between. This CDR3 is built from 14 residues. Germline V lookup: CDR1 MNHNY, CDR2 SVGAGI (reference sequence). This chain's CDR3 is CASAAEGGGTEAFF. The CDR3 coding sequence is TGTGCCAGCGCCGCAGAAGGGGGTGGCACTGAAGCTTTCTTT.

The chain combines TRBV9 with TRBJ1-6, with 7 nucleotides matching TRBD1. The ends lost 3 bases at V and 7 bases at J; junction bases unmatched: 7. The CDR3 runs 15 residues. CDR1 is SGDLS and CDR2 is YYNGEE in the germline V gene. The CDR3 loop reads CASSDTGVTNSPLHF. Here the CDR3 DNA reads TGTGCCAGCAGCGACACAGGGGTGACAAATTCACCCCTCCACTTT.

This chain links TRBV7-9 with TRBJ1-5; D is possibly TRBD1 (5 bases). The V gene lost 1 base and the J gene lost 1 base, with 11 bases spanning the gap. CDR1 SEHNR and CDR2 FQNEAQ come from the germline V gene (reference sequence). The CDR3 sequence is 16 residues long. The CDR3 sequence is CASSLGGAGSNQPQHF. In nucleotides, the CDR3 is TGTGCCAGCAGCTTAGGAGGGGCGGGGAGCAATCAGCCCCAGCATTTT.

The CDR3 DNA sequence: TGTGCCAGCAGGTTTCAAGCAGCGACAGGGGAAAATGAGCAGTTCTTC. Its translation: CASRFQAATGENEQFF. The J gene is TRBJ2-1, the V gene TRBV27; 8 nucleotides agree with TRBD1. The CDR3 runs 16 residues. With 6 bases clipped from V and 7 bases from J, the junction kept 14 bases outside the gene matches. Germline CDR1 and CDR2: MNHEY and SMNVEV (reference sequence).

The V gene is TRBV20-1, the J gene TRBJ2-1; no definite D call. CDR3 length: 10 amino acids. V lost 3 bases and J 11 bases, leaving 8 bases between the germline ends. The germline V gene has CDR1 DFQATT and CDR2 SNEGSKA (reference sequence). The CDR3 loop reads CSASLLQQFF. The CDR3, as DNA: TGCAGTGCTAGCCTCCTACAGCAGTTCTTC.

This chain joins TRBV18 and TRBJ2-1; D possibly corresponds to TRBD2 (5 bases). Germline assignment: CDR1 KGHSH and CDR2 LQKENI. This CDR3 comprises 14 residues. V lost 3 bases to trimming and J lost 6 bases, with 12 bases between them. This CDR3 is CASSPSVRPNEQFF. The DNA for the CDR3 is TGTGCCAGCTCACCTAGCGTCCGTCCCAATGAGCAGTTCTTC.

The chain carries TRBV7-2 and TRBJ1-5; no reliable D call. V lost 1 base and J 0 bases, leaving 10 bases between the germline ends. The CDR3 is 16 amino acids. The germline V gene encodes CDR1 SGHTA and CDR2 FQGNSA. The CDR3 sequence: CASSLVSVVSNQPQHF. Here the CDR3 DNA reads TGTGCCAGCAGCTTAGTTTCGGTCGTTAGCAATCAGCCCCAGCATTTT.

This clone was detected a few times. This chain links TRBV6-6 with TRBJ1-6; tentative D call: TRBD1 (5 bases). The CDR3 length is 15 residues. CDR1 and CDR2 (germline): MNHNY, SVGAGI (reference sequence). V lost 6 bases and J lost 7, with 16 bases in between. The CDR3 region is CASRTGRRENSPLHF. The CDR3 region has the DNA TGTGCCAGCAGGACGGGACGGCGGGAAAATTCACCCCTCCACTTT.

In its sample, this clone was seen a few times. The V call is TRBV11-1, the J call TRBJ1-2, with 8 bases identical to TRBD1. The junction had 9 bases not matched to a gene; V was cut back by 4 bases and J by 5 bases. In germline, CDR1 is SGHAT, CDR2 FQDESV (reference sequence). The CDR3 extends over 15 amino acids. The CDR3: CASSSPGTGDYGYTF. CDR3 DNA: TGTGCCAGCAGCTCTCCCGGGACAGGAGATTATGGCTACACCTTC. The full variable domain, with the rest looked up from reference TRBV11-1 and TRBJ1-2, is EAEVAQSPRYKITEKSQAVAFWCDPISGHATLYWYRQILGQGPELLVQFQDESVVDDSQLPKDRFSAERLKGVDSTLKIQPAELGDSAMYLCASSSPGTGDYGYTFGSGTRLTVV.

The rearrangement uses TRBV4-3 and TRBJ1-2, with TRBD1 matching over 8 bases. CDR1 and CDR2 from the germline V gene are LGHNA and YSLEER. The junction had 10 bases not matched to a gene; V was cut back by 0 bases and J by 7 bases. The CDR3 covers 16 residues. The CDR3 reads CASSQEMGQGAFGYTF. The CDR3 DNA follows: TGCGCCAGCAGCCAAGAAATGGGCCAGGGGGCTTTTGGCTACACCTTC.

The chain is built from TRBV19 and TRBJ2-7; 11 bases are shared with TRBD1. The germline V gene encodes CDR1 LNHDA and CDR2 SQIVND (reference sequence). The CDR3 spans 16 residues. V lost 5 bases, J lost 5 bases, and 11 bases stayed unmatched. The CDR3 region is CASSPLGGQGADEQYF. DNA of the CDR3: TGTGCCAGTAGTCCCCTGGGCGGACAGGGGGCCGACGAGCAGTACTTC.

V usage is TRBV9 and J usage is TRBJ2-2; tentative D call: TRBD1 (6 bases). Germline V gene data show CDR1 as SGDLS and CDR2 as YYNGEE. V was trimmed by 4 bases and J by 5 bases, leaving 21 bases between them. The CDR3 is 17 amino acids. DNA of the CDR3: TGTGCCAGCAGCTTGCAGGGCGGCCAAACAGGGACCGGGGAGCTGTTTTTT. As protein: CASSLQGGQTGTGELFF.

The chain employs TRBV7-2 and TRBJ2-5; tentative D call: TRBD2 (6 bases). Trimming shortened V by 1 base and J by 5 bases, and 11 bases separated the two germline ends. This CDR3 comprises 14 residues. Looked up from germline, CDR1 is SGHTA and CDR2 is FQGNSA. The CDR3 DNA reads as TGTGCCAGCAGCTTAGGGGCTAGCGAGGAGACCCAGTACTTC. Its protein is CASSLGASEETQYF.

The genes are TRBV29-1 and TRBJ2-7, with D tentatively TRBD1 (5 bases). The V end lost 2 bases, the J end lost 2 bases, and 10 bases lay between the germline ends. The germline V gene encodes CDR1 SQVTM and CDR2 ANQGSEA. CDR3 length equals 13 residues. CDR3 DNA: TGCAGCGTTGAACAGGACACCCCCTACGAGCAGTACTTC. This codes for CSVEQDTPYEQYF.

In its sample, this clone was seen many times. The CDR3 spells CASSLGEPEGFF. CDR3 nucleotide sequence: TGTGCCAGCAGCTTAGGGGAGCCGGAGGGGTTCTTC. V usage is TRBV7-8 and J usage is TRBJ2-1; perhaps TRBD2 as D (6 bases). The V and J ends lost 1 base and 15 bases respectively, with 13 bases between them. From germline, CDR1 is SGHVS and CDR2 FQNEAQ. This CDR3 is 12 amino acids long.

The chain joins TRBV5-1 to TRBJ2-5; 12 nucleotides line up with TRBD2. Germline CDR1 is SGHRS and CDR2 is YFSETQ. V was pared by 4 bases and J by 3 bases, with 7 bases of the junction left unmatched. The CDR3 contains 16 residues. CDR3 nucleotide sequence: TGCGCCAGCAGCAAAAGGACTAGCGGGGTAAAAGAGACCCAGTACTTC. Protein sequence: CASSKRTSGVKETQYF. Full variable domain (rest looked up from reference TRBV5-1 and TRBJ2-5): KAGVTQTPRYLIKTRGQQVTLSCSPISGHRSVSWYQQTPGQGLQFLFEYFSETQRNKGNFPGRFSGRQFSNSRSEMNVSTLELGDSALYLCASSKRTSGVKETQYFGPGTRLLVL.

This clone is a singleton in its sample. This chain uses TRBV7-3 with TRBJ1-1; TRBD1 matches at 7 bases. The V segment lost 5 bases and the J segment 1 base; nucleotides outside the gene matches: 1. Germline-derived CDR1 and CDR2 are SGHTA and FQGTGA. CDR3 length: 13 amino acids. The chain's CDR3 is CASSRTGNTEAFF. The CDR3 DNA is TGTGCCAGCAGCCGGACAGGGAACACTGAAGCTTTCTTT.

The J gene is TRBJ1-3, the V gene TRBV2; 9 nucleotides line up with TRBD1. CDR1 and CDR2 from the germline V gene are SNHLY and FYNNEI. With V trimmed by 3 bases and J by 8 bases, 2 bases remained unmatched. The CDR3 extends over 13 amino acids. The CDR3 bases are TGTGCCAGCAGTGAGGGGGACAGGGACACCATATATTTT. This gives the protein CASSEGDRDTIYF.

The rearrangement joins TRBV18 to TRBJ2-3, with D possibly matching TRBD2 (5 bases). Between the trimmed V and J ends, which lost 6 bases and 2 bases, there was a span of 18 bases. The germline gives CDR1 KGHSH, CDR2 LQKENI. CDR3 length equals 16 residues. The CDR3 here is CASSQSAGHLTDTQYF. For the CDR3, the DNA is TGTGCCAGCTCTCAGTCTGCGGGCCACCTCACAGATACGCAGTATTTT.

This chain connects TRBV27 to TRBJ2-1, with D perhaps matching TRBD1 (6 bases). CDR3 length equals 15 residues. Germline CDR1 and CDR2: MNHEY and SMNVEV (reference sequence). V dropped 8 bases and J dropped 5 bases, with 19 bases sitting between them. As DNA, the CDR3 is TGTGCCAGCCGTTCTAGGACAGCCCCTAACAATGAGCAGTTCTTC. Its translation is CASRSRTAPNNEQFF.

A single count supports this clone. This rearrangement joins TRBV10-3 to TRBJ1-2, with 8 nucleotides matching TRBD1. The trim removed 7 bases at V and 4 bases at J, leaving 8 bases unmatched. Germline-derived CDR1 and CDR2 are ENHRY and SYGVKD. CDR3 size: 14 residues. The CDR3 DNA reads as TGTGCCATCAACCCGGACAGGGAGCGCTATGGCTACACCTTC. Translated, it gives CAINPDRERYGYTF.

V gene TRBV2 combines with J gene TRBJ2-5; perhaps TRBD2 as D (5 bases). Germline values: CDR1 SNHLY, CDR2 FYNNEI. The CDR3 contains 15 residues. The V end was cut by 7 bases, the J end by 4 bases, with 19 bases between. DNA for the CDR3: TGTGCCAGCAAATTTCTGGCGACCGGGGTAGAGACCCAGTACTTC. Protein product: CASKFLATGVETQYF.

The rearrangement links TRBV2 to TRBJ2-5; 11 bases map to TRBD2. The V gene end was trimmed by 5 bases and the J gene end by 1 base; junction bases not matched to a gene: 6. CDR1 is SNHLY and CDR2 is FYNNEI in the germline V gene. This CDR3 comprises 16 residues. The CDR3 DNA reads TGTGCCAGCAGTTCCTCTAGCGGGGGGCCCCAAGAGACCCAGTACTTC. Residues: CASSSSSGGPQETQYF.

The rearrangement uses TRBV18 and TRBJ2-2; D possibly corresponds to TRBD2 (5 bases). V was pared by 4 bases and J by 8 bases, with 14 bases between. The CDR3 is 14 residues long. CDR1 and CDR2 (germline): KGHSH, LQKENI. The CDR3 DNA follows: TGTGCCAGCTCACATGACCGGGAAACGGGGGAGCTGTTTTTT. Protein sequence: CASSHDRETGELFF.

The count of this clone is one. The rearrangement links TRBV14 to TRBJ1-2, with a weak D call TRBD1 (5 bases). Germline lookup yields CDR1 SGHDN and CDR2 FVKESK. The CDR3 totals 14 residues. Trimming took off 3 bases at V and 0 bases at J, with 8 bases between the two ends. CDR3 bases: TGTGCCAGCAGCCAGACGACAGCTAACTATGGCTACACCTTC. Protein product: CASSQTTANYGYTF.